These T cell receptor beta chains were read from a single sample in a study of OX40 agonist ivuxolimab in advanced cancers. Assay: immunoSEQ multiplex PCR; the TCRdb copy retains only in-frame clones and omits some. The sample carries roughly 110,000 clones, approximately 90% recorded once. Sequences were derived from CD4+ or CD8+ T cells sorted from blood, sampled in a trial of the OX40 agonist ivuxolimab. The origin of the receptors is an adult with an advanced solid tumor such as melanoma, head and neck, liver or kidney cancer. Both conserved end residues are part of each CDR3. A D gene is named only where the DNA matches it firmly. Size is omitted from some rows. Given values are once, few, many or a class for expanded clones.

TRBV19,TRBD2,-,TRBJ2-5,14,TGTGCCAGTAGTAAAACTAGCGGAGGGCAAAATCAGTACTTC,CASSKTSGGQNQYF
TRBV7-2,-,-,TRBJ2-3,13,TGTGCCAGCACGCCGGGTGGGGGAGATACGCAGTATTTT,CASTPGGGDTQYF
TRBV11-2,-,once,TRBJ1-1,12,TGTGCCAGCAGCTTAGTCCCGGCTGAAGCTTTCTTT,CASSLVPAEAFF
TRBV19,-,-,TRBJ1-2,14,TGTGCCAGTAGTATCGTCGAGTCCAGCTATGGCTACACCTTC,CASSIVESSYGYTF
TRBV6-1,-,-,TRBJ2-7,14,TGTGCCAGCAGTGAGGTGGGGAGCTCCTACGAGCAGTACTTC,CASSEVGSSYEQYF
TRBV19,TRBD2,-,TRBJ2-7,14,TGTGCCAGTAGTCCATCGGGGGGAGTCTACGAGCAGTACTTC,CASSPSGGVYEQYF
TRBV14,-,-,TRBJ2-5,13,TGTGCCAGCAGCCAACTCTTACAAGAGACCCAGTACTTC,CASSQLLQETQYF
TRBV5-1,TRBD1,-,TRBJ1-4,15,TGCGCCAGCAGCTTGGAAGGACAGGGTAATGAAAAACTGTTTTTT,CASSLEGQGNEKLFF
TRBV15,-,-,TRBJ1-6,14,TGTGCCACCGGGACCGCCGGGGGGAATTCACCCCTCCACTTT,CATGTAGGNSPLHF
TRBV7-7,-,-,TRBJ2-2,14,TGTGCTAGCAACGAAGGGACGAACACCGGGGAGCTGTTTTTT,CASNEGTNTGELFF
TRBV28,-,-,TRBJ2-1,15,TGTGCCAGCATCCCCCTGGGGGTTCCGGACAATGAGCAGTTCTTC,CASIPLGVPDNEQFF
TRBV6-5,TRBD1,-,TRBJ1-2,14,TGTGCCAGCAGTTACGAGGGACAGGGTGGCGGCTACACCTTC,CASSYEGQGGGYTF
TRBV30,TRBD2,once,TRBJ2-2,16,TGTGCCTGGAGTGGCGGGAGCAAGTCGAACACCGGGGAGCTGTTTTTT,CAWSGGSKSNTGELFF
TRBV27,-,-,TRBJ1-1,14,TGTGCCAGCAGTTTATCGGGGCTGAACACTGAAGCTTTCTTT,CASSLSGLNTEAFF
TRBV5-1,-,once,TRBJ1-2,13,TGCGCCAGCAGCTTGGGGCGAGACTATGGCTACACCTTC,CASSLGRDYGYTF
TRBV7-9,TRBD1,-,TRBJ1-2,15,TGTGCCAGCAGCTCAACCGGGACAGGGGGCAATGGCTACACCTTC,CASSSTGTGGNGYTF
TRBV13,TRBD2,-,TRBJ2-3,17,TGTGCCAGCACCTTTAGAGGGGGGGTAGCGGGAGCAGATACGCAGTATTTT,CASTFRGGVAGADTQYF
TRBV19,-,-,TRBJ2-1,14,TGTGCCAGTGGCTCGGGACCACGGAACAATGAGCAGTTCTTC,CASGSGPRNNEQFF
TRBV14,TRBD2,-,TRBJ2-1,15,TGTGCCAGCAGCCAACTAGCGGGAGCCTACAATGAGCAGTTCTTC,CASSQLAGAYNEQFF
TRBV18,-,-,TRBJ1-3,15,TGTGCCAGCTCACCACTCAACTCTGCGGGAAACACCATATATTTT,CASSPLNSAGNTIYF
TRBV13,TRBD2,once,TRBJ2-7,14,TGTGCCAGCAGCGTACTAGCGGGAGATCGCGAGCAGTACTTC,CASSVLAGDREQYF
TRBV7-2,-,-,TRBJ2-3,15,TGTGCCAGCAGCTTAGTGGGAGGCCGCCCAGATACGCAGTATTTT,CASSLVGGRPDTQYF
TRBV7-2,TRBD1,-,TRBJ1-2,14,TGTGCCAGCAGCTTAGTACGGACAGGGGAAGAATACACCTTC,CASSLVRTGEEYTF
TRBV5-5,TRBD1,-,TRBJ2-7,15,TGTGCCAGCAGCTTGGAAGGGGGCCCTTCCTACGAGCAGTACTTC,CASSLEGGPSYEQYF
TRBV7-3,-,-,TRBJ2-2,15,TGTGCCAGCAGCTTAGGGGGGAGCAGCACCGGGGAGCTGTTTTTT,CASSLGGSSTGELFF
TRBV2,-,once,TRBJ2-2,18,TGTGCCAGCAGTGGGTCATATATGGGTGGAGCGAACACCGGGGAGCTGTTTTTT,CASSGSYMGGANTGELFF
TRBV5-1,-,-,TRBJ2-1,14,TGCGCCAGCAGCCCCCAATCGAAACCGGGACTTCAGTTCTTC,CASSPQSKPGLQFF
TRBV28,TRBD2,-,TRBJ2-3,15,TGTGCCAGCAGTCCTGCGGGGGACCCTCCGAATACGCAGTATTTT,CASSPAGDPPNTQYF
TRBV4-3,TRBD1,-,TRBJ1-1,13,TGCGCCAGCAGCCATCACCGGGACAGGGAAGCTTTCTTT,CASSHHRDREAFF
TRBV9,-,-,TRBJ2-2,15,TGTGCCAGCAGCATTTTGACAGGGAACACCGGGGAGCTGTTTTTT,CASSILTGNTGELFF
TRBV5-1,TRBD1,-,TRBJ2-3,15,TGCGCCAGCAGCCCGACAGGGTCGAGCACAGATACGCAGTATTTT,CASSPTGSSTDTQYF